A single sample is the source of the 26 T cell receptor beta chains below, sequenced in a study of T cells after yellow fever vaccination. MiXCR, applied by TCRdb to the 5' RACE reads, yields one record per CDR3 protein. The profile shows a few hundred thousand distinct CDR3 sequences, around 6.8% of them singletons. The sequences come from PBMCs, collected roughly 47 days after the first yellow fever vaccination. Receptors originate from a man younger than 35 who received the YFV17D yellow fever vaccine.

This clonotype was recorded at least ten times. V and J are TRBV4-2 and TRBJ2-1; 9 positions agree with TRBD2. CDR1 and CDR2 (germline): LGHNA, YNFKEQ. The V and J ends lost 0 bases and 2 bases, in that order; junction bases with no gene match: 5. CDR3 length: 17 residues. CDR3 in amino acids: CASSQDLAGVTYNEQFF. As DNA, the CDR3 is TGTGCCAGCAGCCAAGATTTAGCGGGGGTTACCTACAATGAGCAGTTCTTC.

CDR3 region: CSASAGQGANNEQFF. The CDR3 region has the DNA TGCAGTGCTAGTGCGGGACAGGGGGCGAACAATGAGCAGTTCTTC. The genes are TRBV20-1 and TRBJ2-1, with TRBD1 matching over 12 bases. Germline CDR1 and CDR2: DFQATT and SNEGSKA (reference sequence). This CDR3 has 15 amino acids. Trimming cost V 3 bases and J 5 bases; bases outside gene matches: 5.

This clonotype was seen a handful of times. The chain is built from TRBV5-1 and TRBJ1-1; D unclear. Trimming shortened V by 3 bases and J by 8 bases, and 14 bases separated the two germline ends. This CDR3 comprises 13 residues. Germline values: CDR1 SGHRS, CDR2 YFSETQ. CDR3 region: CASSSSDFSEAFF. The CDR3 nucleotides are TGCGCCAGCAGCTCATCAGACTTTTCAGAAGCTTTCTTT.

This sequence joins TRBV3-1 and TRBJ1-2; maybe TRBD1 (5 bases). The CDR3 has 13 residues. Trimming removed 0 bases from V and 8 bases from J, with 10 bases in between. CDR1 and CDR2 from the germline V gene are LGHDT and YNNKEL (reference sequence). The CDR3 protein is CASSQENRSGYTF. The CDR3 bases are TGTGCCAGCAGCCAAGAGAACAGGTCGGGCTACACCTTC.

This clonotype was counted at least ten times. The chain employs TRBV14 and TRBJ2-3; D gene unclear. V was pared by 5 bases and J by 6 bases, with 15 bases between. The germline CDR1 and CDR2 sequences are SGHDN and FVKESK. The CDR3 length is 14 residues. CDR3: CASSDFHNSDTQYF. The CDR3 DNA is TGTGCCAGCAGCGACTTCCACAATTCGGATACGCAGTATTTT.

The rearrangement joins TRBV18 to TRBJ2-7, with D maybe TRBD1 (5 bases). Germline CDR1 reads KGHSH; CDR2 reads LQKENI. The CDR3 is made up of 13 amino acids. V was shortened by 4 bases and J by 3 bases, with 10 bases between the two germline ends. Here the CDR3 DNA reads TGTGCCAGCTCACAGGGCAGGGACTACGAGCAGTACGTC. Translation: CASSQGRDYEQYV.

This chain uses TRBV19 with TRBJ2-3; 8 bases agree with TRBD2. Germline CDR1 LNHDA, CDR2 SQIVND (reference sequence). The CDR3 runs 15 residues. The junction had 12 bases not matched to a gene; V was cut back by 11 bases and J by 2 bases. The CDR3 reads CASGRVAGITDTQYF. The CDR3 bases are TGTGCCTCTGGCCGGGTAGCGGGGATCACAGATACGCAGTATTTT. The full variable domain, completed using reference TRBV19 and TRBJ2-3, is DGGITQSPKYLFRKEGQNVTLSCEQNLNHDAMYWYRQDPGQGLRLIYYSQIVNDFQKGDIAEGYSVSREKKESFPLTVTSAQKNPTAFYLCASGRVAGITDTQYFGPGTRLTVL.

This clonotype was observed many times. This chain joins TRBV20-1 and TRBJ2-3, with D unclear. Germline-derived CDR1 and CDR2 are DFQATT and SNEGSKA (reference sequence). The CDR3 loop spans 14 amino acids. V was cut by 3 bases and J by 1 base, with 11 bases left in between. CDR3 loop: CSASIPLGTDTQYF. CDR3 nucleotide sequence: TGCAGTGCTAGTATACCCCTTGGCACAGATACGCAGTATTTT.

There are a few counts of this clonotype. This chain links TRBV4-3 with TRBJ1-2, with D hard to call. Trimming removed 0 bases at V and 4 bases at J, with 12 bases between. In germline, CDR1 is LGHNA, CDR2 YSLEER. CDR3 length: 15 amino acids. The CDR3 here is CASSQDGKGSYGYTF. The CDR3 DNA reads as TGCGCCAGCAGCCAAGATGGAAAAGGGTCCTATGGCTACACCTTC.

This clonotype was detected ten times or more. The chain uses TRBV29-1 and TRBJ2-1; 8 positions agree with TRBD1. The CDR3 consists of 14 residues. V lost 6 bases, J lost 1 base, and 5 bases stayed unmatched. The germline V gene has CDR1 SQVTM and CDR2 ANQGSEA. The CDR3 region has the DNA TGCAGCGTCAGGGGGCTCGGGTCCTACAATGAGCAGTTCTTC. Protein product: CSVRGLGSYNEQFF.

This clonotype has a handful of counts. V is TRBV9 and J is TRBJ1-1, with no clear D. The CDR3 runs to 14 residues. V lost 0 bases and J 4 bases, leaving 10 bases between the germline ends. Per the germline V gene, CDR1 is SGDLS and CDR2 is YYNGEE. The CDR3 nucleotides read TGTGCCAGCAGCGTAGACGGCGGCGGCACTGAAGCTTTCTTT. Translating it yields CASSVDGGGTEAFF.

This clonotype was counted between two and nine times. The chain joins TRBV20-1 to TRBJ2-7; no clear D gene. This CDR3 spans 14 amino acids. The V gene's germline CDR1 is DFQATT and CDR2 SNEGSKA (reference sequence). V was cut by 2 bases and J by 0 bases, with 11 bases left in between. In DNA, the CDR3 is TGCAGTGCTAGATCTCCCAGAGCCTCCTACGAGCAGTACGTC. This sequence encodes CSARSPRASYEQYV.

The rearrangement joins TRBV28 to TRBJ2-6; unclear D gene. The CDR3 is 15 amino acids. Trimming pared 3 bases from V and 2 bases from J, leaving 8 bases between. Germline CDR1 MDHEN, CDR2 SYDVKM. DNA of the CDR3: TGTGCCAGCAGTTTGGCCTCCGCTGGGGCCAACGTCCTGACTTTC. Amino acids: CASSLASAGANVLTF.

The chain links TRBV3-1 to TRBJ1-2; D uncertain. Germline V gives CDR1 LGHDT, CDR2 YNNKEL (reference sequence). Trimming cost V 0 bases and J 8 bases, with 7 bases left between them. The CDR3 totals 12 residues. This chain's CDR3 is CASSQEGWGYTF. Written as DNA, the CDR3 is TGTGCCAGCAGCCAAGAAGGGTGGGGCTACACCTTC.

The chain carries TRBV20-1 and TRBJ2-2; D unresolved. The CDR3 loop spans 16 amino acids. Per germline, CDR1 DFQATT and CDR2 SNEGSKA (reference sequence). V shed 1 base and J shed 0 bases, with 12 bases lying between them. CDR3 sequence: CSARVSGRTNTGELFF. CDR3 coding DNA: TGCAGTGCTAGAGTGTCTGGAAGGACGAACACCGGGGAGCTGTTTTTT.

The V and J genes are TRBV4-3 and TRBJ1-6; 8 positions match TRBD1. V shed 5 bases and J 10 bases; nucleotides not matched to a gene: 7. The germline V gene has CDR1 LGHNA and CDR2 YSLEER. This CDR3 comprises 14 residues. This CDR3 reads CASSSRTGNSPLHF. The CDR3 region has the DNA TGCGCCAGCAGCTCTCGGACAGGGAACTCACCCCTCCACTTT.

The chain combines TRBV20-1 with TRBJ1-1; D gene unclear. The V and J ends lost 3 bases and 3 bases respectively, with 14 bases between them. Per germline, CDR1 DFQATT and CDR2 SNEGSKA (reference sequence). The CDR3 length is 14 residues. The CDR3 loop reads CSASRTDRDTEAFF. Here the CDR3 DNA reads TGCAGTGCTAGCAGGACGGACCGTGACACTGAAGCTTTCTTT.

This clonotype showed up many times. This chain links TRBV6-1 with TRBJ2-7, with a possible D match to TRBD1 (6 bases). The CDR3 covers 12 residues. Trimming removed 5 bases at V and 6 bases at J, with 11 bases between. CDR1 is MNHNS, CDR2 SASEGT, per germline. CDR3 bases: TGTGCCAGCAGTCCACAGGGAACCGAGCAGTACTTC. This encodes CASSPQGTEQYF.

Written as DNA, the CDR3 is TGTGCCAGTAGCTCCAGAACAGTGTCCCAATACAATGAGCAGTTCTTC. Protein sequence: CASSSRTVSQYNEQFF. The V call is TRBV19, the J call TRBJ2-1; no clear D gene. V lost 6 bases, J lost 4 bases, and 19 bases lay in between. Per germline, CDR1 LNHDA and CDR2 SQIVND (reference sequence). This CDR3 has 16 amino acids.

This clonotype turned up a few times. The rearrangement joins TRBV27 to TRBJ2-1; the D call may be TRBD1 or TRBD2 (6 bases each). Trimming stripped 2 bases from V and 2 bases from J, with 13 bases between. Germline loops: CDR1 MNHEY, CDR2 SMNVEV (reference sequence). This CDR3 comprises 16 residues. The CDR3 DNA is TGTGCCAGCAGTTTAACGGGGGCCCCTCCCTACAATGAGCAGTTCTTC. Residues: CASSLTGAPPYNEQFF.

J is TRBJ2-5 and V is TRBV25-1; 8 bases fit TRBD1. V lost 4 bases to trimming and J lost 4 bases; unmatched junction nucleotides: 2. From germline, CDR1 is MGHDK and CDR2 SYGVNS. There are 13 residues in the CDR3. As DNA, the CDR3 is TGTGCCAGCAGTGTGACAGGGGTAGAGACCCAGTACTTC. Its protein product is CASSVTGVETQYF.

This clonotype was seen a handful of times. The genes are TRBV28 and TRBJ1-2; D ambiguous. The CDR3 runs 12 residues. Germline CDR1 reads MDHEN; CDR2 reads SYDVKM. V was shortened by 4 bases and J by 4 bases, with 7 bases between the two germline ends. CDR3 coding DNA: TGTGCCAGCAGTTGGGCCCTCTATGGCTACACCTTC. Its translation: CASSWALYGYTF.

This clonotype was counted at least ten times. The V call is TRBV6-2 or TRBV6-3, the J call TRBJ2-5, with D perhaps TRBD1 (6 bases). The CDR3 is 13 residues long. CDR1 and CDR2 (germline): MNHEY, SVGEGT. CDR3 sequence reads: CASHRDTQETQYF. CDR3 bases: TGTGCTTCACATCGGGACACCCAAGAGACCCAGTACTTC.

This sequence joins TRBV15 and TRBJ1-2; 12 nucleotides line up with TRBD1. In germline, CDR1 is LNHNV, CDR2 YYDKDF (reference sequence). The CDR3 is 16 amino acids. The V and J ends lost 5 bases and 7 bases, in that order; junction bases with no gene match: 11. CDR3 sequence: CATSFPPGQGAGGYTF. The CDR3 DNA reads TGTGCCACCAGCTTTCCCCCGGGACAGGGGGCAGGTGGCTACACCTTC.

The chain joins TRBV28 to TRBJ1-1; D gene ambiguous. In germline, CDR1 is MDHEN, CDR2 SYDVKM. Trimming stripped 11 bases from V and 6 bases from J, with 19 bases between. CDR3 length: 13 amino acids. This chain's CDR3 is CACAQTVSAEAFF. The CDR3 bases are TGTGCCTGTGCTCAGACCGTTAGCGCTGAAGCTTTCTTT. The full variable domain, rest sourced from reference TRBV28 and TRBJ1-1, is DVKVTQSSRYLVKRTGEKVFLECVQDMDHENMFWYRQDPGLGLRLIYFSYDVKMKEKGDIPEGYSVSREKKERFSLILESASTNQTSMYLCACAQTVSAEAFFGQGTRLTVV.

The chain recombines TRBV7-6 with TRBJ2-5; 14 positions match TRBD2. Germline V CDR1 and CDR2: SGHVS, FNYEAQ. The CDR3 has 19 amino acids. V was clipped by 1 base and J by 3 bases; unmatched bases: 10. CDR3 region: CASSLDRLRLAGGKETQYF. CDR3 DNA sequence: TGTGCCAGCAGCTTAGATCGCCTCCGACTAGCGGGGGGGAAAGAGACCCAGTACTTC.